These T cell receptor beta chains were read from a single sample in a study of Ad26.COV2.S vaccination and SARS-CoV-2 variants. Produced via immunoSEQ multiplex PCR; TCRdb's table is partial and in-frame only. This table has hundreds of thousands of clones, roughly 89% appearing once. Material: peripheral blood, obtained in a trial of Ad26.COV2.S vaccine versus placebo. The receptors originated from a person between 18 and 60 years old who received the Ad26.COV2.S COVID-19 vaccine or a placebo. Each CDR3 is given with its conserved first and last residue. Fields, in order: J gene, D gene, V gene, clone size, CDR3 DNA, CDR3 protein. D genes are given only for firm matches. Expanded clones get a size class; other rows say once, few or many, or leave the size out.

TRBJ2-1 | . | TRBV3-1/TRBV3-2 | . | TGTGCCAGCAGCCTTGGGGACTACAATGAGCAGTTCTTC | CASSLGDYNEQFF
TRBJ2-2 | . | TRBV7-3 | . | TGTGCCAGCAGCTTAACGGCACAGGTGACCGGGGAGCTGTTTTTT | CASSLTAQVTGELFF
TRBJ1-2 | . | TRBV7-6 | . | TGTGCCAGCAGCCCGGGGGGGGGCGCCGGCTATGGCTACACCTTC | CASSPGGGAGYGYTF
TRBJ1-4 | . | TRBV5-5 | . | TGTGCCAGCAGCGAACAGCCAACTAATGAAAAACTGTTTTTT | CASSEQPTNEKLFF
TRBJ1-2 | . | TRBV29-1 | . | TGCAGCGTTGATTCAGCTTCAGGGAGCAAGGACTATGGCTACACCTTC | CSVDSASGSKDYGYTF
TRBJ2-7 | . | TRBV7-9 | . | TGTGCCAGCAGTTTAAAGAGGGGGGAGACAGGGCGTTCCTACGAGCAGTACTTC | CASSLKRGETGRSYEQYF
TRBJ2-5 | TRBD1 | TRBV7-2 | . | TGTGCCAGCAGCTCCGGACAGGGTAGAGAGACCCAGTACTTC | CASSSGQGRETQYF
TRBJ2-1 | . | TRBV2 | . | TGTGCCAGCAGTGAAAAGTTTAAGGGCGGGGAGCAGTTCTTC | CASSEKFKGGEQFF
TRBJ2-1 | . | TRBV12-3/TRBV12-4 | . | TGTGCCAGCAGTCCCGGGACTAATGAGCAGTTCTTC | CASSPGTNEQFF
TRBJ2-3 | . | TRBV2 | . | TGTGCCAGCAGTGGGAATCTAGCGCTAAGCACAGATACGCAGTATTTT | CASSGNLALSTDTQYF
TRBJ1-2 | . | TRBV25-1 | . | TGTGCCAGCAGTGAAACAGGTTTTAGGGGCTACACCTTC | CASSETGFRGYTF
TRBJ2-1 | . | TRBV5-6 | few | TGTGCCAGCAGCTTGGCAGGATCAGGATCCCCGTTCTTC | CASSLAGSGSPFF
TRBJ2-5 | TRBD2 | TRBV11-2 | . | TGTGCCAGCAGCCCGTCGGATCTAGCGGGGGGAGAGACCCAGTACTTC | CASSPSDLAGGETQYF
TRBJ1-5 | . | TRBV6-5 | . | TGTGCCAGCAGTTACCCTTTTTTGGGAGAAAATCAGCCCCAGCATTTT | CASSYPFLGENQPQHF
TRBJ2-7 | TRBD2 | TRBV11-2 | . | TGTGCCAGCAGCTTTAGTGGGGACCTAGCGGCCTACGAGCAGTACTTC | CASSFSGDLAAYEQYF
TRBJ2-1 | TRBD2 | TRBV19 | . | TGTGCCAGTAGTATCCGGGAGGCAGACAATGAGCAGTTCTTC | CASSIREADNEQFF
TRBJ2-3 | TRBD1 | TRBV28 | . | TGTGCCAGCAGTTACACTCCCTGGACAGGGATCGGCACAGATACGCAGTATTTT | CASSYTPWTGIGTDTQYF
TRBJ1-6 | . | TRBV3-1/TRBV3-2 | . | TGTGCCACCCATCCAGGGACGAGGAATAATTCACCCCTCCACTTT | CATHPGTRNNSPLHF
TRBJ2-7 | . | TRBV7-6 | . | TGTGCCAGCAGCTCTGGCGGGGAATTCTCCTACGAGCAGTACTTC | CASSSGGEFSYEQYF
TRBJ2-5 | TRBD2 | TRBV5-1 | once | TGCGCCAGCAACCGGGAGGGGAGGGAGACCCAGTACTTC | CASNREGRETQYF
TRBJ1-1 | TRBD1 | TRBV25-1 | . | TGTGCCAGCAGTGAATACTGGACAGGGAATCATTTT | CASSEYWTGNHF
TRBJ1-1 | . | TRBV7-8 | . | TGTGCCAGCAGCCCTCCAGGGTTACGGGCCAATGAAGCTTTCTTT | CASSPPGLRANEAFF
TRBJ2-1 | TRBD1 | TRBV6-2/TRBV6-3 | . | TGTGCCAGCAGCGAGGGGGCGGACTACAATGAGCAGTTCTTC | CASSEGADYNEQFF
TRBJ1-3 | TRBD1 | TRBV6-5 | . | TGTGCCAGCAGTTACTCTCCGACAGGGATTGGAAACACCATATATTTT | CASSYSPTGIGNTIYF
TRBJ2-3 | TRBD2 | TRBV19 | . | TGTGCCAGTAGCAGACTAGCGGGAGGGCTCACAGATACGCAGTATTTT | CASSRLAGGLTDTQYF
TRBJ2-5 | TRBD1 | TRBV11-3 | . | TGTGCCAGCAGCTTAGGGACGAACAGGGGGTACTTAAGGGAGACCCAGTACTTC | CASSLGTNRGYLRETQYF
TRBJ2-7 | . | TRBV18 | . | TGTGCCAGCTCACCACCCCAGGCAGGCACCTACGAGCAGTACTTC | CASSPPQAGTYEQYF
TRBJ2-7 | . | TRBV4-1 | . | TGCGCCAGCAGCCACTTAGCGGAATCCTCCTACGAGCAGTACTTC | CASSHLAESSYEQYF
TRBJ1-1 | . | TRBV28 | . | TGTGCCAGCAGTTTAGAGGGAGGCAGCACTGAAGCTTTCTTT | CASSLEGGSTEAFF
TRBJ2-7 | . | TRBV5-6 | . | TGTGCCAGCAGCTTGGGGACAGCTATCTACGAGCAGTACTTC | CASSLGTAIYEQYF
TRBJ2-3 | . | TRBV5-1 | once | TGCGCCAGCAGCCAAGTCCCGGGAGAGGGGGATACGCAGTATTTT | CASSQVPGEGDTQYF
TRBJ2-5 | TRBD2 | TRBV5-4 | . | TGTGCCAGCAGCTTGGAGTTCACTAGCGGGAGAGAGACCCAGTACTTC | CASSLEFTSGRETQYF